What follows is one T cell receptor beta chain and its context. This clonotype showed up just a few times. Which antigen it targets is not known. No base-level quality is on record; no much larger clone is a single base apart. This sample was taken from a study of blood T cells in healthy people across ages (dated by TCRdb to 2013 to 2016). Describing the broader study: Template switching captured roughly one uniquely barcoded TCR beta cDNA molecule per two T cells in model experiments. To avoid experimental bias, donors of different ages were randomly spread across the sequencing lanes. Donors were grouped into four age groups: young (average approximately 16 years), middle-aged (under 40), aged (about 60) and long-lived (about 90). For two donors (one aged 18 to 30 and one aged 80 or older), the study analyzed two additional independent replicas of 1 million unique cDNA reads from the same blood draw. The study measured age-related changes in TCR beta repertoire diversity using deep sequencing normalized with unique cDNA molecular identifiers. What the study reported, not specific to this receptor: There was a strong correlation between observed TCR beta diversity and the percentage of naive T cells measured by flow cytometry. Observed TCR beta diversity per million T cells fell roughly linearly with age, and a significant reduction was already apparent by age roughly 41. Since profiling was done on bulk unsorted PBMCs, naive and antigen-experienced compartments could not be conclusively compared. Compared with the aged group, the long-lived group had more naive CD4+ T cells, fewer expanded clones and increased TCR diversity, suggesting age selection. The CMV infection status of donors was not known, potentially confounding age-related changes in expanded clonotypes. Estimates of total diversity based on one million sequenced T cells were regarded as lower bounds and as underestimates.

Receptors were amplified or captured by 5' RACE. The reads were generated on an Illumina HiSeq 2500. A second PCR of roughly 6 to 11 cycles was run with a J-beta primer mix and a sample-barcoded 5' primer. A template-switch 5' adaptor carrying 12 random nucleotides introduced a unique molecular identifier onto each TCR beta cDNA molecule. Each sample yielded at least 2.5 million CDR3-containing paired-end reads. All of the RNA was converted into first-strand cDNA using the Mint cDNA synthesis kit, with a TRBC-specific oligonucleotide serving as the primer. Following uracil-DNA glycosylase treatment, all cDNA underwent a first 18-cycle PCR with the universal primers M1SS and BC2_uni_R. The source study handled its data this way. For normalization, 1 million high-quality reads, each with a distinct molecular identifier, were randomly selected from each sample. Instead of being binned into consensus sequences, reads with shared molecular identifiers were discarded. MiTCR, set to a Q25 quality threshold and the strictest error-elimination algorithm, was used for CDR3 identification, clonotype clustering and error correction. Lower-bound total TCR beta diversity was estimated with a nonparametric unseen species model using Euler transformation. The raw public reads went through TCRdb reprocessing: fastp at Q25, MiXCR clone calling, in-frame beta chains kept. Rows with a matching CDR3 protein are joined into one entry that keeps the most common DNA and genes. None of the V and J calls come from the authors' own analysis; TCRdb made them. Present in this sample are under 800,000 distinct CDR3 sequences, around 21% of which were seen just once. The biggest ten clones account for approximately 3.7% of the sample.

Systemically healthy Caucasian individuals from Russia, 35 to 50 in total and aged roughly 6 to 95 years, were included as donors. Each donor gave around 9.5 milliliters of peripheral blood, collected into EDTA-treated Vacutainer tubes. PBMCs were isolated by Ficoll-Paque density-gradient centrifugation, with at least 7 million obtained per sample. Trizol reagent was used to extract total RNA from the PBMCs, yielding at least 5.5 micrograms per sample. Naive CD45RAhigh/CD27high T cell percentages were measured by flow cytometry on a PBMC aliquot from every donor. Material: blood. This receptor was identified in a man in his 70s in good health.

The CDR3 protein sequence reads: CASSLAGDRSVNEQFF. The nucleotides read TGTGCCAGCAGCTTAGCCGGGGACAGATCAGTCAATGAGCAGTTCTTC. The chain joins TRBV7-8 to TRBJ2-1, with 7 central nucleotides matching TRBD1. The CDR3 measures 16 amino acids from cysteine to phenylalanine. The only DNA kept is the CDR3, 48 bases in frame from the first base. The germline V end is reduced by 0 bases and the J end by 6 bases; junction bases left unmatched: 8. Taken from the germline V gene, the CDR1 and CDR2 loops are SGHVS and FQNEAQ. The CDR3 plus the reference TRBV7-8 and TRBJ2-1 genes for the other parts give the full variable domain: GAGVSQSPRYKVAKRGQDVALRCDPISGHVSLFWYQQALGQGPEFLTYFQNEAQLDKSGLPSDRFFAERPEGSVSTLKIQRTQQEDSAVYLCASSLAGDRSVNEQFFGPGTRLTVL.